These T cell receptor beta chains were read from a single sample in a study of radiation and T cells in renal cell carcinoma. Data came from immunoSEQ multiplex PCR; TCRdb stores just in-frame clones and leaves some out. The sample has some 97,000 clones, approximately 82% seen once. Sequenced here: blood, sampled from a patient whose treatment included radiotherapy and nephrectomy. The source of these receptors is a man in his sixties with renal cell carcinoma. CDR3s include the opening cysteine and the closing phenylalanine or tryptophan. Each record gives: J gene, D gene, V gene, clone size, CDR3 length, CDR3 protein, CDR3 DNA. The D gene is left open where the match is weak. Expanded clones are given a class, and other clones once, few, many or no size at all.

j_gene: TRBJ1-5; d_gene: -; v_gene: TRBV27; abundance: -; len: 14; CDR3aa: CASSLAGSNQPQHF; CDR3nt: TGTGCCAGCAGTTTGGCAGGAAGCAATCAGCCCCAGCATTTT
j_gene: TRBJ2-1; d_gene: -; v_gene: TRBV29-1; abundance: -; len: 15; CDR3aa: CSVEDGAEGANEQFF; CDR3nt: TGCAGCGTTGAAGATGGAGCGGAGGGGGCCAATGAGCAGTTCTTC
j_gene: TRBJ2-3; d_gene: -; v_gene: TRBV6-5; abundance: -; len: 13; CDR3aa: CASSPPGTDTQYF; CDR3nt: TGTGCCAGCAGTCCACCCGGCACAGATACGCAGTATTTT
j_gene: TRBJ2-7; d_gene: TRBD2; v_gene: TRBV27; abundance: -; len: 14; CDR3aa: CASSPGLATYEQYF; CDR3nt: TGTGCCAGCAGCCCGGGACTAGCGACCTACGAGCAGTACTTC
j_gene: TRBJ2-1; d_gene: -; v_gene: TRBV7-2; abundance: -; len: 16; CDR3aa: CASSLAYSSSYNEQFF; CDR3nt: TGTGCCAGCAGCTTAGCATACTCGAGCTCCTACAATGAGCAGTTCTTC
j_gene: TRBJ1-5; d_gene: -; v_gene: TRBV7-9; abundance: once; len: 12; CDR3aa: CASSQDNQPQHF; CDR3nt: TGTGCCAGCAGCCAAGATAATCAGCCCCAGCATTTT
j_gene: TRBJ2-5; d_gene: TRBD1; v_gene: TRBV6-1; abundance: once; len: 14; CDR3aa: CASRRTGNQETQYF; CDR3nt: TGTGCCAGCAGGAGGACAGGGAATCAAGAGACCCAGTACTTC
j_gene: TRBJ2-3; d_gene: -; v_gene: TRBV7-2; abundance: -; len: 12; CDR3aa: CASSPGLTTQYF; CDR3nt: TGTGCCAGCAGCCCCGGACTAACTACGCAGTATTTT
j_gene: TRBJ2-7; d_gene: TRBD1; v_gene: TRBV18; abundance: once; len: 15; CDR3aa: CASSLPGQGAWEQYF; CDR3nt: TGTGCCAGCTCACTTCCGGGACAGGGGGCTTGGGAGCAGTACTTC
j_gene: TRBJ1-2; d_gene: -; v_gene: TRBV19; abundance: -; len: 13; CDR3aa: CASSIGDNYGYTF; CDR3nt: TGTGCCAGTAGTATAGGGGACAACTATGGCTACACCTTC
j_gene: TRBJ2-5; d_gene: TRBD2; v_gene: TRBV7-8; abundance: -; len: 14; CDR3aa: CASSRAGAQETQYF; CDR3nt: TGTGCCAGCAGCCGAGCGGGAGCACAAGAGACCCAGTACTTC
j_gene: TRBJ1-2; d_gene: -; v_gene: TRBV5-1; abundance: -; len: 14; CDR3aa: CASSPVTGNYGYTF; CDR3nt: TGCGCCAGCAGCCCGGTTACAGGAAACTATGGCTACACCTTC
j_gene: TRBJ2-5; d_gene: -; v_gene: TRBV19; abundance: -; len: 13; CDR3aa: CASSIAPQATQYF; CDR3nt: TGTGCCAGTAGTATAGCCCCCCAAGCGACCCAGTACTTC
j_gene: TRBJ1-1; d_gene: TRBD1; v_gene: TRBV18; abundance: -; len: 18; CDR3aa: CASSPPMLLGTGHTEAFF; CDR3nt: TGTGCCAGCTCACCACCGATGTTGTTAGGGACAGGGCACACTGAAGCTTTCTTT
j_gene: TRBJ2-3; d_gene: TRBD1; v_gene: TRBV5-4; abundance: -; len: 16; CDR3aa: CAQGAGPTYSTDTQYF; CDR3nt: TGTGCACAGGGGGCGGGGCCGACGTACAGCACAGATACGCAGTATTTT
j_gene: TRBJ2-4; d_gene: TRBD1; v_gene: TRBV27; abundance: -; len: 12; CDR3aa: CASRDRGYIQYF; CDR3nt: TGTGCCAGCAGGGACAGGGGCTACATTCAGTACTTC
j_gene: TRBJ2-2; d_gene: -; v_gene: TRBV10-1; abundance: -; len: 12; CDR3aa: CASSDQPGELFF; CDR3nt: TGCGCCAGCAGTGACCAACCCGGGGAGCTGTTTTTT
j_gene: TRBJ1-5; d_gene: TRBD1; v_gene: TRBV27; abundance: -; len: 18; CDR3aa: CASSSYWTGDNSNQPQHF; CDR3nt: TGTGCCAGCAGTTCATATTGGACAGGAGATAATAGCAATCAGCCCCAGCATTTT
j_gene: TRBJ2-1; d_gene: TRBD2; v_gene: TRBV29-1; abundance: -; len: 13; CDR3aa: CSIRLAGRDEQFF; CDR3nt: TGCAGCATCAGGCTAGCGGGCCGCGATGAGCAGTTCTTC
j_gene: TRBJ1-1; d_gene: -; v_gene: TRBV5-1; abundance: -; len: 13; CDR3aa: CASRVAGVPEAFF; CDR3nt: TGCGCCAGCAGAGTGGCCGGGGTCCCTGAAGCTTTCTTT
j_gene: TRBJ2-2; d_gene: TRBD2; v_gene: TRBV5-6; abundance: -; len: 14; CDR3aa: CASSLGGGAGELFF; CDR3nt: TGTGCCAGCAGCTTAGGCGGGGGGGCCGGGGAGCTGTTTTTT
j_gene: TRBJ1-1; d_gene: -; v_gene: TRBV29-1; abundance: few; len: 14; CDR3aa: CSVDGGQLNTEAFF; CDR3nt: TGCAGCGTTGATGGTGGACAGTTGAACACTGAAGCTTTCTTT
j_gene: TRBJ1-6; d_gene: TRBD1; v_gene: TRBV30; abundance: -; len: 15; CDR3aa: CAWSPRTGTRSPLHF; CDR3nt: TGTGCCTGGAGTCCGAGGACAGGGACTCGTTCACCCCTCCACTTT
j_gene: TRBJ2-2; d_gene: -; v_gene: TRBV12-5; abundance: -; len: 21; CDR3aa: CASGFEPSSYSGRTNTGELFF; CDR3nt: TGTGCTAGTGGTTTCGAGCCCTCATCGTATAGTGGACGAACGAACACCGGGGAGCTGTTTTTT
j_gene: TRBJ2-7; d_gene: -; v_gene: TRBV28; abundance: -; len: 15; CDR3aa: CASRPSGEGSDEQYF; CDR3nt: TGTGCCAGCAGACCTTCGGGAGAAGGGAGCGACGAGCAGTACTTC
j_gene: TRBJ1-1; d_gene: -; v_gene: TRBV28; abundance: -; len: 13; CDR3aa: CASRLPGHTEAFF; CDR3nt: TGTGCCAGCAGGTTGCCGGGCCACACTGAAGCTTTCTTT
j_gene: TRBJ1-4; d_gene: -; v_gene: TRBV19; abundance: -; len: 15; CDR3aa: CASSIHSGLNEKLFF; CDR3nt: TGTGCCAGTAGTATCCACAGCGGGCTTAATGAAAAACTGTTTTTT
j_gene: TRBJ2-5; d_gene: -; v_gene: TRBV27; abundance: -; len: 15; CDR3aa: CASTFRGRFGETQYF; CDR3nt: TGTGCCAGCACGTTTAGGGGGAGGTTTGGAGAGACCCAGTACTTC
j_gene: TRBJ2-1; d_gene: TRBD2; v_gene: TRBV11-3; abundance: -; len: 13; CDR3aa: CASSGSITNEQFF; CDR3nt: TGTGCCAGTAGCGGGAGTATCACCAATGAGCAGTTCTTC
j_gene: TRBJ1-2; d_gene: -; v_gene: TRBV5-4; abundance: few; len: 14; CDR3aa: CASSPPLGPGGYTF; CDR3nt: TGTGCCAGCAGCCCCCCCCTAGGACCCGGGGGCTACACCTTC
j_gene: TRBJ2-1; d_gene: -; v_gene: TRBV7-2; abundance: -; len: 17; CDR3aa: CASSLALSGSSYNEQFF; CDR3nt: TGTGCCAGCAGCTTGGCCCTCTCCGGCAGCTCCTACAATGAGCAGTTCTTC
j_gene: TRBJ2-1; d_gene: -; v_gene: TRBV6-6; abundance: -; len: 16; CDR3aa: CASSYESRSSYNEQFF; CDR3nt: TGTGCCAGCAGTTACGAGTCCCGAAGTTCATACAATGAGCAGTTCTTC
j_gene: TRBJ2-1; d_gene: TRBD1; v_gene: TRBV27; abundance: -; len: 14; CDR3aa: CASSNRGHRNEQFF; CDR3nt: TGTGCCAGCAGTAACAGGGGGCATAGGAATGAGCAGTTCTTC
j_gene: TRBJ2-1; d_gene: -; v_gene: TRBV19; abundance: -; len: 15; CDR3aa: CASSMTSVPDNEQFF; CDR3nt: TGTGCCAGTAGTATGACCTCCGTTCCCGACAATGAGCAGTTCTTC
j_gene: TRBJ2-7; d_gene: -; v_gene: TRBV7-2; abundance: -; len: 13; CDR3aa: CASSLAMTGEQYF; CDR3nt: TGTGCCAGCAGCTTAGCGATGACGGGGGAGCAGTACTTC
j_gene: TRBJ1-5; d_gene: TRBD1; v_gene: TRBV10-2; abundance: -; len: 14; CDR3aa: CASRGTDYNQPQHF; CDR3nt: TGCGCCAGCAGGGGGACAGACTACAATCAGCCCCAGCATTTT
j_gene: TRBJ2-3; d_gene: TRBD1; v_gene: TRBV23-1; abundance: -; len: 15; CDR3aa: CASSPGQGPPDTQYF; CDR3nt: TGCGCCAGCAGTCCCGGACAGGGGCCCCCAGATACGCAGTATTTT
j_gene: TRBJ2-1; d_gene: -; v_gene: TRBV11-2; abundance: -; len: 14; CDR3aa: CASSQSGPHNEQFF; CDR3nt: TGTGCCAGCAGCCAGTCCGGGCCACACAATGAGCAGTTCTTC
j_gene: TRBJ1-2; d_gene: -; v_gene: TRBV7-2; abundance: once; len: 13; CDR3aa: CASSLDSNYGYTF; CDR3nt: TGTGCCAGCAGCTTAGACAGCAACTATGGCTACACCTTC
j_gene: TRBJ2-5; d_gene: -; v_gene: TRBV5-1; abundance: -; len: 14; CDR3aa: CASRSVGGQETQYF; CDR3nt: TGCGCCAGCAGAAGCGTCGGGGGCCAAGAGACCCAGTACTTC
j_gene: TRBJ1-1; d_gene: -; v_gene: TRBV5-1; abundance: -; len: 16; CDR3aa: CASSRGTEISSVEAFF; CDR3nt: TGCGCCAGCAGCCGGGGGACGGAAATAAGTTCTGTTGAAGCTTTCTTT